This TCR beta chain was identified in a study of CXCR3-negative and CXCR3-positive naive CD8 T cells. Study-wide points: Naive cells, whether CXCR3-negative or CXCR3-positive, had similar TRBV-TRBJ usage, while memory cells differed. Memory CD8+ cells showed much lower diversity, while both naive subsets were comparably high. TRB CDR3s of CXCR3-positive naive cells were more hydrophobic than those of CXCR3-negative naive cells. For the naive subsets, surface CD5 was similar, and TCR strength was inferred from TRB CDR3 properties.

The sorter processed each CD8+ T cell subset in triplicate at roughly 300,000 cells apiece. The CDR3 runs to 14 residues. Germline loops: CDR1 LNHDA, CDR2 SQIVND (reference sequence). UMI labels and 5' RACE were used to prepare the TRB cDNA libraries. From its re-call of the 5' RACE reads, TCRdb lists each CDR3 protein once, without DNA. Reported are about 57,000 distinct CDR3 sequences; the ten largest clones contain approximately 0.5%. In regard to this clonotype: Its antigen is unknown.

What was sequenced was naive CXCR3+ CD8+ T cells from blood. Subset defined: CD45RO-CCR7+CD27+CD95- naive CD8+ T cells expressing CXCR3 (TNR3+). The receptor comes from a human donor in good health. Some clones in this sample may be carry-over from other donors' samples. The V call is TRBV19, the J call TRBJ2-7; the TCRdb call, TRBD2, lacks DNA for checking. The CDR3 loop is CASSIRPVGGEQYF.